The 11 T cell receptor beta chains below were found in one sample sequenced in a study of blood T cell repertoires in COVID-19. The method was immunoSEQ multiplex PCR; TCRdb's version includes in-frame clones alone and lacks a portion of them. Altogether under 200,000 clones are present, around 87% being singletons, with the ten largest covering approximately 0.5%. The sequenced sample consisted of peripheral blood. These receptors were collected from a man between 60 and 70 years old with COVID-19, enrolled during active disease.

CDR3 coding DNA: TGTGCCAGCAGCCTCGTGCCAGCGGGAGTGGTAGGTGAGCAGTTCTTC. This gives the protein CASSLVPAGVVGEQFF. This chain uses TRBV7-9 with TRBJ2-1; 8 bases match TRBD2. V was clipped by 5 bases and J by 9 bases; unmatched bases: 15. Germline V gene sequence: CDR1 SEHNR, CDR2 FQNEAQ (reference sequence). This CDR3 is built from 16 residues.

V usage is TRBV30 and J usage is TRBJ1-5; 9 positions match TRBD1. The CDR3 loop spans 14 amino acids. Trimming cost V 1 base and J 6 bases; bases outside gene matches: 4. CDR1 and CDR2 (germline): GTSNPN, SVGIG (reference sequence). CDR3 sequence: CAWSGGQGFQPQHF. CDR3 sequence (DNA): TGTGCCTGGAGTGGGGGACAGGGTTTTCAGCCCCAGCATTTT.

In this sample, this clone turned up a few times. The genes are TRBV25-1 and TRBJ1-6, with D possibly matching TRBD1 (5 bases). The CDR3 totals 16 residues. Germline V CDR1 and CDR2: MGHDK, SYGVNS. The germline V and J ends were trimmed by 0 bases and 10 bases, with 16 bases remaining between them. The CDR3 DNA is TGTGCCAGCAGTGAATATAATTCAGGGCTGGGGTCACCCCTCCACTTT. Residues: CASSEYNSGLGSPLHF.

The chain recombines TRBV18 with TRBJ1-2; no firm D call. Between the trimmed V and J ends, which lost 0 bases and 1 base, there was a span of 9 bases. Looked up from germline, CDR1 is KGHSH and CDR2 is LQKENI. There are 15 residues in the CDR3. CDR3 bases: TGTGCCAGCTCACCACCAAACGGACTTAACTATGGCTACACCTTC. Its protein is CASSPPNGLNYGYTF. Using reference TRBV18 and TRBJ1-2 for the parts outside the CDR3, the full variable domain is NAGVMQNPRHLVRRRGQEARLRCSPMKGHSHVYWYRQLPEEGLKFMVYLQKENIIDESGMPKERFSAEFPKEGPSILRIQQVVRGDSAAYFCASSPPNGLNYGYTFGSGTRLTVV.

The rearrangement uses TRBV5-8 and TRBJ1-6, with a weak D call TRBD1 (5 bases). Trimming took off 1 base at V and 0 bases at J, with 14 bases between the two ends. Germline V gene lookup returns CDR1 SGHTS and CDR2 YDEGEE. The CDR3 runs to 18 residues. The CDR3 coding sequence is TGTGCCAGCAGCTTGTGGGCGGGGACGAGCTCCTATAATTCACCCCTCCACTTT. Its translation is CASSLWAGTSSYNSPLHF.

This clone was seen a single time. The chain combines TRBV19 with TRBJ1-4, with TRBD1 identical over 8 bases. This CDR3 spans 14 amino acids. The V gene end was trimmed by 6 bases and the J gene end by 4 bases; junction bases not matched to a gene: 4. Germline V gene data show CDR1 as LNHDA and CDR2 as SQIVND (reference sequence). The CDR3 DNA follows: TGTGCCAGTAGAACAGGGGGGGGTAATGAAAAACTGTTTTTT. As protein: CASRTGGGNEKLFF.

The V gene is TRBV19, the J gene TRBJ1-2; D call uncertain. The CDR3 is 14 residues long. The germline gives CDR1 LNHDA, CDR2 SQIVND (reference sequence). Trimming shortened V by 3 bases and J by 7 bases, and 15 bases separated the two germline ends. CDR3 nucleotides: TGTGCCAGTAGTATGATGTCAGGACTAGGTGGCTACACCTTC. It is translated as CASSMMSGLGGYTF.

This clone was seen once. V gene TRBV20-1 combines with J gene TRBJ1-1, with 9 bases fitting TRBD1. The CDR3 contains 11 residues. Germline lookup yields CDR1 DFQATT and CDR2 SNEGSKA (reference sequence). V lost 0 bases to trimming and J lost 11 bases; unmatched junction nucleotides: 1. CDR3 coding DNA: TGCAGTGCTAGAGATGGACAGGGGGCTTTCTTT. Protein sequence: CSARDGQGAFF.

The J gene is TRBJ1-5, the V gene TRBV27, with D possibly being TRBD1 (5 bases). V was clipped by 6 bases and J by 5 bases, with 11 bases between them. Germline lookup yields CDR1 MNHEY and CDR2 SMNVEV (reference sequence). This CDR3 has 13 amino acids. The CDR3 nucleotides are TGTGCCAGCAGAAGACAGACCCATCAGCCCCAGCATTTT. Amino acid sequence: CASRRQTHQPQHF.

This clone came up a few times. The chain combines TRBV27 with TRBJ1-4, with D possibly TRBD1 on 6 matching bases. The CDR3 covers 13 residues. The ends were cut back, 4 bases at V and 15 bases at J, with 18 bases in the middle. Germline V gene sequence: CDR1 MNHEY, CDR2 SMNVEV (reference sequence). The DNA of the CDR3 is TGTGCCAGCAGTTCGCATGACAGGCACCGGGTGTTTTTT. Protein sequence: CASSSHDRHRVFF.

About this clone itself: This same CDR3 is encoded by further DNA sequences in the sample. The chain combines TRBV7-9 with TRBJ1-2, with D possibly being TRBD1 (5 bases). The V end was cut by 5 bases, the J end by 4 bases, with 8 bases between. Per germline, CDR1 SEHNR and CDR2 FQNEAQ (reference sequence). The CDR3 loop spans 12 amino acids. The CDR3 is CASSLDSYGYTF. The CDR3 coding sequence is TGTGCCAGCAGCCTTGACAGCTATGGCTACACCTTC.